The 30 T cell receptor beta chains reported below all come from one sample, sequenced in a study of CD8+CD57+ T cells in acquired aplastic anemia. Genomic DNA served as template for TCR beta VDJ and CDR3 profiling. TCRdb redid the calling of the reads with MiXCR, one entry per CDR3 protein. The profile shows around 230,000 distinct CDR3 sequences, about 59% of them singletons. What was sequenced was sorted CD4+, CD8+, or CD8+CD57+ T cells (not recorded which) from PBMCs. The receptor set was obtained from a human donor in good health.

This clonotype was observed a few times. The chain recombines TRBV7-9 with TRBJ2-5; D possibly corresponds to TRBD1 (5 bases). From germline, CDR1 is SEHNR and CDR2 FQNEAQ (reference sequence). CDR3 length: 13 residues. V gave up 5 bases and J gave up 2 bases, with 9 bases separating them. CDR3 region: CASSQTEQETQYF. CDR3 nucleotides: TGTGCCAGCAGCCAGACAGAACAAGAGACCCAGTACTTC. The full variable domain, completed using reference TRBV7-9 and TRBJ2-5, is DTGVSQNPRHKITKRGQNVTFRCDPISEHNRLYWYRQTLGQGPEFLTYFQNEAQLEKSRLLSDRFSAERPKGSFSTLEIQRTEQGDSAMYLCASSQTEQETQYFGPGTRLLVL.

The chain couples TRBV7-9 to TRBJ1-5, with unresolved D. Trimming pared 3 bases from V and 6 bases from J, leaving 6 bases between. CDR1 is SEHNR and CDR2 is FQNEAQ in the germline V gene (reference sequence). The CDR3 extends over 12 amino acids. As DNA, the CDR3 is TGTGCCAGCAGCTTCCATCCTCAGCCCCAGCATTTT. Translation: CASSFHPQPQHF.

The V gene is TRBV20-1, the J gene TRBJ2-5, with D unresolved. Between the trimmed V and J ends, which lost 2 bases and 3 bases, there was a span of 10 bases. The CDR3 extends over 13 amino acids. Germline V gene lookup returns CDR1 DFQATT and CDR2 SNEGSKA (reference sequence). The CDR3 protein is CSARNSAKETQYF. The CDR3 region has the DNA TGCAGTGCTAGAAACAGTGCCAAAGAGACCCAGTACTTC.

CDR3 nucleotide sequence: TGTGCCAGCAGTTTAGGGCGGCAGGGCGCCTACGAGCAGTACTTC. This encodes CASSLGRQGAYEQYF. The J gene is TRBJ2-7, the V gene TRBV15, with D possibly TRBD1 on 5 matching bases. The V and J ends lost 10 bases and 2 bases respectively, with 21 bases between them. The CDR3 spans 15 residues. Germline CDR1 is LNHNV and CDR2 is YYDKDF (reference sequence).

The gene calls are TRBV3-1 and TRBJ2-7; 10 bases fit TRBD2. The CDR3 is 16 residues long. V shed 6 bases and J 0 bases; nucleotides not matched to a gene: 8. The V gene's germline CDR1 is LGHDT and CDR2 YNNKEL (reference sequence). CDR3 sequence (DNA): TGTGCCAGCAGTCGGACTAGCGGAGGTAGCTCCTACGAGCAGTACTTC. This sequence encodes CASSRTSGGSSYEQYF.

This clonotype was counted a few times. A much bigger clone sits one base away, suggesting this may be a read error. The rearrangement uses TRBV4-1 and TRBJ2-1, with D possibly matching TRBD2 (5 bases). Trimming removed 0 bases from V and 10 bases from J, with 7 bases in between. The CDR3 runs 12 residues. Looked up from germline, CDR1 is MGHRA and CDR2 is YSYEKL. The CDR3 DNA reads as TGCGCCAGCAGCCAAGATTGGGAGGAGCAGTTCTTC. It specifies CASSQDWEEQFF.

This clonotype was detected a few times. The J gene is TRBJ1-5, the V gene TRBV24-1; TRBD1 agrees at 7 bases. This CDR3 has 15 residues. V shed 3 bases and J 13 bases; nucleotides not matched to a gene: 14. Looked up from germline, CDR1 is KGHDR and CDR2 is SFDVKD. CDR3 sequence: CATSDPRQGLKKQHF. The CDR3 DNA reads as TGTGCCACCAGTGATCCCCGACAGGGTCTTAAGAAGCAGCATTTT.

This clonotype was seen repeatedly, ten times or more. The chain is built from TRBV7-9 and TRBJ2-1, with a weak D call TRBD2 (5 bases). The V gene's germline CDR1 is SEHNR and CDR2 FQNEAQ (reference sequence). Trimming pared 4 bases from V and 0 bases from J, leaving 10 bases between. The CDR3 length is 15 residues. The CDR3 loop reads CASSSGSISYNEQFF. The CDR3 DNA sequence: TGTGCCAGCAGCTCGGGAAGTATCTCCTACAATGAGCAGTTCTTC.

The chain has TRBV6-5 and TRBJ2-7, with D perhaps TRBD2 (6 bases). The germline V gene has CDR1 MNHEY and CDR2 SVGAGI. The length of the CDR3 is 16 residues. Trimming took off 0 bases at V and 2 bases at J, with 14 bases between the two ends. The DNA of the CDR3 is TGTGCCAGCAGTTACTCGAGGGACTTGTGGGCCTACGAGCAGTACTTC. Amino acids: CASSYSRDLWAYEQYF.

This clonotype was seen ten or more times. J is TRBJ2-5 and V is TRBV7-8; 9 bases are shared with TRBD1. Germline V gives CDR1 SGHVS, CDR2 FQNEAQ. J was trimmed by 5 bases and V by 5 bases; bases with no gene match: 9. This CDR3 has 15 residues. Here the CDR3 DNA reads TGTGCCAGCAGCGCCTGGGACAGGGTAGAGGAGACCCAGTACTTC. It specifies CASSAWDRVEETQYF.

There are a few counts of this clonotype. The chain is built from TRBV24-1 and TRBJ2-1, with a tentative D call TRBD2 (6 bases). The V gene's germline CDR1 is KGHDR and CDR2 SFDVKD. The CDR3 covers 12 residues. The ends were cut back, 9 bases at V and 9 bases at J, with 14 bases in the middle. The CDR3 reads CATSRGTAEQFF. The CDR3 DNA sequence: TGTGCCACCTCTCGGGGGACTGCTGAGCAGTTCTTC.

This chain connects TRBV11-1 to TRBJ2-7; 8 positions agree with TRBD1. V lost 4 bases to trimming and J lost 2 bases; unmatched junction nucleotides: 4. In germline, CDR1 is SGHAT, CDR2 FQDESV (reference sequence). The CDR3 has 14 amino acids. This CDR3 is CASSSRTGPYEQYF. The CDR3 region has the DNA TGTGCCAGCAGCTCTCGGACAGGGCCCTACGAGCAGTACTTC. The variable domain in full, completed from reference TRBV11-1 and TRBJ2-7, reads EAEVAQSPRYKITEKSQAVAFWCDPISGHATLYWYRQILGQGPELLVQFQDESVVDDSQLPKDRFSAERLKGVDSTLKIQPAELGDSAMYLCASSSRTGPYEQYFGPGTRLTVT.

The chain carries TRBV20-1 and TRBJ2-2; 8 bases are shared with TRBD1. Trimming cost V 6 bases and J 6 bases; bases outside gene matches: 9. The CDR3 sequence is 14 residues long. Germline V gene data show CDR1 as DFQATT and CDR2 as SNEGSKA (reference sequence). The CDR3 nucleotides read TGCAGTGCGGTTGCAGGGGGCTCTGCCGGGGAGCTGTTTTTT. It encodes CSAVAGGSAGELFF.

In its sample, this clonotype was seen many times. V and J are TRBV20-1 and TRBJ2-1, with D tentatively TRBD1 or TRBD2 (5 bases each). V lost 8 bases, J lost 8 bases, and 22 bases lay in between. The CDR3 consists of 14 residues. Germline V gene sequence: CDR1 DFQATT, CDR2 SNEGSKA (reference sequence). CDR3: CSSGALDRRYEQFF. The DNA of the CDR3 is TGCAGTTCCGGGGCCCTAGATAGAAGATATGAGCAGTTCTTC.

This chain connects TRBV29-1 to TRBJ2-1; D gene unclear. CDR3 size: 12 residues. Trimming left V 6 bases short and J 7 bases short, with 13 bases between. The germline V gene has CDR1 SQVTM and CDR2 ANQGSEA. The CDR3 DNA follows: TGCAGCGTAGCAGCGCTAGGGAATGAGCAGTTCTTC. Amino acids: CSVAALGNEQFF.

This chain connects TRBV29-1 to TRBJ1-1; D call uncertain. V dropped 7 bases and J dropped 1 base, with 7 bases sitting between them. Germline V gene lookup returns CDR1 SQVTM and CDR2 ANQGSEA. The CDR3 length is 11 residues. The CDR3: CSGSENTEAFF. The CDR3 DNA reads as TGCAGCGGTTCAGAGAACACTGAAGCTTTCTTT.

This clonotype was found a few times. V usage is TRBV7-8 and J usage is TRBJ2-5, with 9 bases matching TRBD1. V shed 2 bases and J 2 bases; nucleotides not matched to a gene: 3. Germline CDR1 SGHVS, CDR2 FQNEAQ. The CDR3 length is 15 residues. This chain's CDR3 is CASSLFGTGQETQYF. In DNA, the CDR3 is TGTGCCAGCAGCTTATTCGGGACAGGGCAAGAGACCCAGTACTTC.

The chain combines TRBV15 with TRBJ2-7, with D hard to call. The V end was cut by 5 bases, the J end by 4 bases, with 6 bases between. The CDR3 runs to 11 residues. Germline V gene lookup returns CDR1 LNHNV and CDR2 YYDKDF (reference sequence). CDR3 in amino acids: CATSSRYEQYF. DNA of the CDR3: TGTGCCACCAGCTCACGTTACGAGCAGTACTTC.

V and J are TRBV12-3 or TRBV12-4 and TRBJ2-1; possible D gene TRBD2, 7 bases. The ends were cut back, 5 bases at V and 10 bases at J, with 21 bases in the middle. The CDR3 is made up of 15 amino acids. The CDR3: CASSLQGGGAREQFF. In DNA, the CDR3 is TGTGCCAGCAGTCTCCAGGGTGGGGGGGCCAGAGAGCAGTTCTTC.

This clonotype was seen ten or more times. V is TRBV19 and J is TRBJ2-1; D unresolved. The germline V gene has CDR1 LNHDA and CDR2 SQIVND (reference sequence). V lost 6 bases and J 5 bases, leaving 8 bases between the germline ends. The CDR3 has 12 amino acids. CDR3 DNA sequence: TGTGCCAGTAGCTTGCACCACAATGAGCAGTTCTTC. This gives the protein CASSLHHNEQFF. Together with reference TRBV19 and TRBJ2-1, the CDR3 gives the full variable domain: DGGITQSPKYLFRKEGQNVTLSCEQNLNHDAMYWYRQDPGQGLRLIYYSQIVNDFQKGDIAEGYSVSREKKESFPLTVTSAQKNPTAFYLCASSLHHNEQFFGPGTRLTVL.

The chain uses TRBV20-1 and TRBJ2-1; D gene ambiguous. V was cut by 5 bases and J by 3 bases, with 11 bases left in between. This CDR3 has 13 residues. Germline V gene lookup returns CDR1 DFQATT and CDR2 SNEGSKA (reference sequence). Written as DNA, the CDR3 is TGCAGTGCTCCCGCATCGGACTACAATGAGCAGTTCTTC. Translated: CSAPASDYNEQFF.

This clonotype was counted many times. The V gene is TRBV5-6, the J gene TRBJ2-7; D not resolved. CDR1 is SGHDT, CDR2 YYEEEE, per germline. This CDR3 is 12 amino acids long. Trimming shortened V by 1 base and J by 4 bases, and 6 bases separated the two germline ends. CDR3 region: CASSLSRYEQYF. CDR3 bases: TGTGCCAGCAGCTTGAGTCGGTACGAGCAGTACTTC. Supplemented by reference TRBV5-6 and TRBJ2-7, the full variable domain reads DAGVTQSPTHLIKTRGQQVTLRCSPKSGHDTVSWYQQALGQGPQFIFQYYEEEERQRGNFPDRFSGHQFPNYSSELNVNALLLGDSALYLCASSLSRYEQYFGPGTRLTVT.

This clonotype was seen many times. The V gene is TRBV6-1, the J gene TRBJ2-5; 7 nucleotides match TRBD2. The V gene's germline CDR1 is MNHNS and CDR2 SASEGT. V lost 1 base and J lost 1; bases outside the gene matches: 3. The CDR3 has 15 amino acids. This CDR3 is CASSEDGGSQETQYF. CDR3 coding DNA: TGTGCCAGCAGTGAAGACGGCGGGAGCCAAGAGACCCAGTACTTC.

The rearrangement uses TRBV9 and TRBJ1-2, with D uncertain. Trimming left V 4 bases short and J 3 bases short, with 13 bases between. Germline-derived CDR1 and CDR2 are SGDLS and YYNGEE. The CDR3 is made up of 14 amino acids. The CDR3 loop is CASSLEGRDYGYTF. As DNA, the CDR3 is TGTGCCAGCAGCTTGGAAGGCAGAGACTATGGCTACACCTTC.

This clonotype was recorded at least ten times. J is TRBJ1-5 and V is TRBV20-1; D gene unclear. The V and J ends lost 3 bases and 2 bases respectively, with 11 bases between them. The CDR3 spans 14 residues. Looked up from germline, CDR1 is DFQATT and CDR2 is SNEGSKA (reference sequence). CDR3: CSASTGVGNQPQHF. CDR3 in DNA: TGCAGTGCTAGCACCGGGGTGGGCAATCAGCCCCAGCATTTT.

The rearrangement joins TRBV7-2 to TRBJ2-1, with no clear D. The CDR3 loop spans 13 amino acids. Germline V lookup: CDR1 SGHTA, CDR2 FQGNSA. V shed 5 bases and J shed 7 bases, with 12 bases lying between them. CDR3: CASSVQPGNEQFF. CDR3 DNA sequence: TGTGCCAGCAGCGTCCAGCCCGGGAATGAGCAGTTCTTC.

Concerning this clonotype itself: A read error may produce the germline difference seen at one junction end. Here the CDR3 DNA reads TGCAGTGCCCTTACCCCGCTACCGGGGGCCCTTGAGACCCGGTACTTC. This codes for CSALTPLPGALETRYF. This chain uses TRBV20-1 with TRBJ2-5; D is tentatively TRBD1 or TRBD2 (6 bases each). There are 16 residues in the CDR3. The germline CDR1 and CDR2 sequences are DFQATT and SNEGSKA (reference sequence).

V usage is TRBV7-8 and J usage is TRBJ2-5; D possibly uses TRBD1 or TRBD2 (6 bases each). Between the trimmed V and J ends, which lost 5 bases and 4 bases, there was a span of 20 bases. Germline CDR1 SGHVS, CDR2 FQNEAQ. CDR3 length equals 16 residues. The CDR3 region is CASSQDITGAGETQYF. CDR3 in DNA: TGTGCCAGCAGCCAAGATATAACGGGGGCGGGAGAGACCCAGTACTTC.

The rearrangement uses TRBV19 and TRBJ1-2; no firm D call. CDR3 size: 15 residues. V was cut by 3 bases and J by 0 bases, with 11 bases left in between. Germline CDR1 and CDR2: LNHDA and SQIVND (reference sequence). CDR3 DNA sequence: TGTGCCAGTAGTATTGAGCCGGGAGCTAACTATGGCTACACCTTC. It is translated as CASSIEPGANYGYTF.

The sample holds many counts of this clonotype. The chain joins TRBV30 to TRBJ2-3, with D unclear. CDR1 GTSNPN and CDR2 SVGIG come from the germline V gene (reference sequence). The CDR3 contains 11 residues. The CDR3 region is CAVYIRDTQYF. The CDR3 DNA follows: TGTGCTGTTTACATTCGAGATACGCAGTATTTT.